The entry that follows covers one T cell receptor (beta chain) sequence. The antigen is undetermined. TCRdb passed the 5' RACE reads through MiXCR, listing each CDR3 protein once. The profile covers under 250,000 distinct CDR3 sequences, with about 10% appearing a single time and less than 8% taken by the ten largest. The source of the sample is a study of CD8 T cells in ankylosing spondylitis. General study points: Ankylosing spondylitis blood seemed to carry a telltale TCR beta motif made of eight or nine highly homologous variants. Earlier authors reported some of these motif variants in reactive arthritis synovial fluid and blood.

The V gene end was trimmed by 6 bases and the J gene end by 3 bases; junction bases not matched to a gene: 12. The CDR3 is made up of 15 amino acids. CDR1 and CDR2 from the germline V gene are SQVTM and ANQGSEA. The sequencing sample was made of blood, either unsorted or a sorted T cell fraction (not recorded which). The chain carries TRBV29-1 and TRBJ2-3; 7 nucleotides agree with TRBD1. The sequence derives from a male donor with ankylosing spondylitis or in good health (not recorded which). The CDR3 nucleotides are TGCAGCGTCGAACCACAGGGGTTCGGGACAGATACGCAGTATTTT. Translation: CSVEPQGFGTDTQYF.